The text below deals with one TCR beta chain. Its antigen remains unidentified. No base quality values were provided; no much bigger clone lies one nucleotide off. The data were taken from a study of shared T cell receptors in the human thymus (dated by TCRdb to the early 2020s). Notes on the research overall: The study examined how self-reactive, shared T-cell receptor alpha chains are generated in the human thymus.

The method was the immunoSEQ multiplex PCR assay. TCRdb mirrors the immuneACCESS table, restricted to in-frame sequences. Some clones are absent from its copies; in checked studies, under half trace to an unresolved V gene, and the reason for the others is unknown. In all, the sample holds 500,000 to 550,000 clones, and approximately 80% of those were seen once. Approximately 0.013% of the sample comes from the top ten. The same sample was also studied in work on human thymus T cells. The second paper further reports: Immunologically healthy infants undergoing open corrective cardiac surgery for congenital heart defects in Finland were used as donors. Thymus tissue was collected as surgical resects that were removed during corrective cardiac surgery. V and J gene segment usage appeared biased in both thymic and peripheral blood repertoires. According to the related research, thymic TCR repertoires were highly overlapping among unrelated individuals. The study characterized TCR alpha and beta repertoires from about 8 infant thymus samples and a few related peripheral blood samples. The infant donors were about 6 to 244 days old, and the cohort included several males and a couple of females. Thymocytes were freed from the tissue by mechanical means and kept at -70 degrees C as pellets of roughly 8.5-31 million cells. A QIAsymphony instrument was used to extract genomic DNA from the frozen cell pellets. TCRB and TCRAD loci were amplified from a standardized quantity of quality-controlled genomic DNA using the immunoSEQ multiplex PCR assay. Amplicons spanned the V(D)J region at a length sufficient to cover the CDR3 and identify V and J genes. Amplicon sequencing was performed on an Illumina platform through the commercial immunoSEQ service. Primer bias and sequencing errors were corrected as previously described, and TCRAD and TCRB definitions were based on the IMGT database. The repertoires were analysed using immunoSEQ Analyzer 3.0 and VDJTools for basic statistics, V/J segment usage, diversity estimates, rarefaction and pairwise overlap. Diversity was estimated using the Chao1, ChaoE, Efron-Thisted, Shannon and inverse Simpson indices, and was also estimated on datasets down-sampled to the size of the smallest sample. For repertoire overlap, CDR3 nucleotide sequence, V gene and J gene had to match strictly, and clustering was done by Jaccard-based multidimensional scaling. On average, roughly 850,000 unique TCRB clonotypes were obtained from thymus samples, compared with about 86,000 from blood samples.

Sequencing was performed on thymocytes. The origin of this receptor is a boy under two years old with a congenital heart defect. Donor details come from another sample of the same person, matched by shared clones.

CDR3 sequence: CASSDILRGGGRTYEQYF. The DNA sequence reads TGTGCCAGCAGTGACATCCTACGAGGAGGGGGCAGGACCTACGAGCAGTACTTC. The chain is made from TRBV2 and TRBJ2-7; the D region possibly corresponds to TRBD1 (7 bases align). The CDR1 and CDR2 encoded by the germline V gene are SNHLY and FYNNEI. V loses 3 bases, J loses 2 bases, and the germline ends lie 23 bases apart. From the cysteine up to the phenylalanine, the CDR3 has a length of 18 residues. Only the CDR3 region is kept as DNA, spanning 54 bases read in frame from base 1.